These T cell receptor beta chains were read from a single sample in a study of blood T cell repertoires in COVID-19. Sequencing was performed with immunoSEQ multiplex PCR; in TCRdb, only in-frame clones are kept and a portion is missing. The sample lists some 21,000 clones; roughly 80% were seen once. Material for sequencing was peripheral blood. Every receptor here comes from a human donor in a cohort sampled during active COVID-19. Both conserved end residues are part of each CDR3. The order of the fields is CDR3 DNA, CDR3 protein, clone size, V gene, J gene, D gene. The D gene is left open where the match is weak. Clone sizes are given selectively: once, few, many, or a class where the clone is expanded.

TGTGCTAGTGGCCCCTCTCCGAGCAGGGGGCTCCGGTCTGACTTT,CASGPSPSRGLRSDF,NA,TRBV12-5,TRBJ1-1,TRBD1
TGCAGTGGACTAGCGCAAGATACGCAGTATTTT,CSGLAQDTQYF,once,TRBV20-1,TRBJ2-3,TRBD2
TGTGCCAGCAGTTTTTCCGAGACAGGGGTCGTTTCACCCCTCCACTTT,CASSFSETGVVSPLHF,NA,TRBV2,TRBJ1-6,TRBD1
TGTGCCAGCAGTGATGTAAGGACAGGTGGCTCCTACGAGCAGTACTTC,CASSDVRTGGSYEQYF,NA,TRBV6-1,TRBJ2-7,TRBD1
TGCGCCAGCAGCCAAGGGGTTAGGACAGGTCCAAACTATGGCTACACCTTC,CASSQGVRTGPNYGYTF,few,TRBV4-1,TRBJ1-2,TRBD1
TGTGCCAGCAGCTCTGGGAGGGCCGGACAGCGAAATAACTATGGCTACACCTTC,CASSSGRAGQRNNYGYTF,once,TRBV7-2,TRBJ1-2,NA
TGTGCCTGGTCCAGGGGCAGTAATAATGAAAAACTGTTTTTT,CAWSRGSNNEKLFF,NA,TRBV30,TRBJ1-4,NA
TGTGCCAGCAGCCAAGGAGACGGGGAAAAGGATACGCAGTATTTT,CASSQGDGEKDTQYF,NA,TRBV4-2,TRBJ2-3,NA
TGCAGCGTTGGAGGACTTATTCAGGACTATGGCTACACCTTC,CSVGGLIQDYGYTF,NA,TRBV29-1,TRBJ1-2,NA
TGTGCCAGCAGCCAGGGAGGCGGAAACACCATATATTTT,CASSQGGGNTIYF,once,TRBV3-1/TRBV3-2,TRBJ1-3,NA
TGTGCCAGCAGGAATCTAGCTAATGAAAAACTGTTTTTT,CASRNLANEKLFF,NA,TRBV3-1/TRBV3-2,TRBJ1-4,NA
TGTGCCAGCAGCCCGATCGGAAATAGGGGAAAGGACAATCAGCCCCAGCATTTT,CASSPIGNRGKDNQPQHF,NA,TRBV5-4,TRBJ1-5,NA
TGTGCCACCAGTCTCGGGACAGGGGTTGGGGCCAACGTCCTGACTTTC,CATSLGTGVGANVLTF,NA,TRBV24-1,TRBJ2-6,TRBD1
TGTGCCAGCAGCTTGGTTCGGGACAGGGACTACAATGAGCAGTTCTTC,CASSLVRDRDYNEQFF,NA,TRBV5-4,TRBJ2-1,TRBD1
TGTGCCAGCAGCCGGAGAGGGGGCGCCCGGGTGACAGATACGCAGTATTTT,CASSRRGGARVTDTQYF,NA,TRBV7-9,TRBJ2-3,TRBD1
TGTGCCAGTAGTCCTTCTATGGATACGCAGTATTTT,CASSPSMDTQYF,NA,TRBV19,TRBJ2-3,NA